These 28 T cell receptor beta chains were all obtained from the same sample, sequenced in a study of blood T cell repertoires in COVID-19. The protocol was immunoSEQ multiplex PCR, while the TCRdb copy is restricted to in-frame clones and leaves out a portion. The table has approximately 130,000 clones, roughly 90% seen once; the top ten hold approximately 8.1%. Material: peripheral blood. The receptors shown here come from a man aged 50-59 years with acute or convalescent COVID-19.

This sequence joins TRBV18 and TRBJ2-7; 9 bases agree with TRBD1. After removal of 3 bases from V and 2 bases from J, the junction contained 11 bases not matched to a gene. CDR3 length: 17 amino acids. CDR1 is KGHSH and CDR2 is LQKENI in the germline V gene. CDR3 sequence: CASSPGLGGQGAYEQYF. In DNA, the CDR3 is TGTGCCAGCTCACCTGGATTAGGGGGACAGGGAGCCTACGAGCAGTACTTC.

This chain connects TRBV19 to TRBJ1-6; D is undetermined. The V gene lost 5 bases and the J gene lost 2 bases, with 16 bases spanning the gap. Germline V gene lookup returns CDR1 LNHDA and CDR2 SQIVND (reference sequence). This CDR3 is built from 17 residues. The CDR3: CASSSGGRGAYNSPLHF. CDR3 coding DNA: TGTGCCAGTAGTTCGGGCGGGCGAGGAGCCTATAATTCACCCCTCCACTTT.

Here the CDR3 DNA reads TGCGCCAGCAGTGGGGGACAGGGTGGAGAGACCCAGTACTTC. Translated: CASSGGQGGETQYF. The V and J genes are TRBV10-1 and TRBJ2-5; TRBD1 agrees at 9 bases. V shed 4 bases, J shed 4 bases, and the junction held 4 bases outside the gene matches. CDR1 and CDR2 from the germline V gene are WNHNN and SYGVQD (reference sequence). The CDR3 has 14 amino acids.

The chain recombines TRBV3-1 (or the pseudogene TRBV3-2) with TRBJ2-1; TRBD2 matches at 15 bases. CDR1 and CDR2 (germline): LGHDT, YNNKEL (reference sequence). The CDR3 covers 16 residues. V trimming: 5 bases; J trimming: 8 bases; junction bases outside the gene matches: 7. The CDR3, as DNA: TGTGCCAGCAGCTTCCGGACTAGCGGGAGGGGTGATGAGCAGTTCTTC. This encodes CASSFRTSGRGDEQFF.

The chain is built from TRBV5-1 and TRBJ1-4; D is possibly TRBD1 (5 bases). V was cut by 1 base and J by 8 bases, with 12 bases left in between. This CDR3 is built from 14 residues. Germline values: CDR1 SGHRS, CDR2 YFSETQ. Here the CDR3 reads CASSLRAGNEKLFF. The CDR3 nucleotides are TGCGCCAGCAGCTTGAGGGCAGGGAACGAAAAACTGTTTTTT. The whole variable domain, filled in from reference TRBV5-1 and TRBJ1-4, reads KAGVTQTPRYLIKTRGQQVTLSCSPISGHRSVSWYQQTPGQGLQFLFEYFSETQRNKGNFPGRFSGRQFSNSRSEMNVSTLELGDSALYLCASSLRAGNEKLFFGSGTQLSVL.

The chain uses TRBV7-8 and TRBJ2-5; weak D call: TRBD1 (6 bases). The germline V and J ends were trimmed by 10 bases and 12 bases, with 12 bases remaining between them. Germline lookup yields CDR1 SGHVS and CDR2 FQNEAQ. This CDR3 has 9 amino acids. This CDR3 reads CATRPGEYF. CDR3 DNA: TGTGCCACCCGCCCAGGGGAGTACTTC.

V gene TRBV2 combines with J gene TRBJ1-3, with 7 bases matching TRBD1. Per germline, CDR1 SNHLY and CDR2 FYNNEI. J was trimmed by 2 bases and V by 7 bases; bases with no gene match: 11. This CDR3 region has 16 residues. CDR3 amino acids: CASTHRGLVPGNTIYF. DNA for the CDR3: TGTGCCAGCACGCACAGGGGATTAGTTCCTGGAAACACCATATATTTT.

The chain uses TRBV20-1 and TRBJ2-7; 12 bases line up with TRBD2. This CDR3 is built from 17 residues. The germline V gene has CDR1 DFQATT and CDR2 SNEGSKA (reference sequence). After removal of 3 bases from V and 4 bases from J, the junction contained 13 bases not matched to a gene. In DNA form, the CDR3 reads TGCAGTGCTAGTACTCCCGGGACTAGCGGGCGTTTGTACGAGCAGTACTTC. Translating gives CSASTPGTSGRLYEQYF.

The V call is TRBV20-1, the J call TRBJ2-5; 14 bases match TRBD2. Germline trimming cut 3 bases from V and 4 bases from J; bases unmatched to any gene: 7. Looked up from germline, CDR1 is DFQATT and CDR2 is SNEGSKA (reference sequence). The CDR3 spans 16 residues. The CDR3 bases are TGCAGTGCTAGTCCCGGGACTAGCGGGAGAAGAGAGACCCAGTACTTC. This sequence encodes CSASPGTSGRRETQYF.

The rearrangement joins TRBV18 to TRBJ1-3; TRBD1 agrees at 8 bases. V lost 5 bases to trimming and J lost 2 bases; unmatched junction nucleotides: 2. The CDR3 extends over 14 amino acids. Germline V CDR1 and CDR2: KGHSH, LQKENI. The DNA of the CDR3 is TGTGCCAGCTCAACGACAGGGGCTGGAAACACCATATATTTT. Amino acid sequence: CASSTTGAGNTIYF.

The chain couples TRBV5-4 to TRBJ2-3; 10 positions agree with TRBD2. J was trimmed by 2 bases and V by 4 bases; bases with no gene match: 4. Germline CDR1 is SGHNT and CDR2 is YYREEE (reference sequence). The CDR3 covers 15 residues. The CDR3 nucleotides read TGTGCCAGCAGCCCTAGCGGGAGAACCACAGATACGCAGTATTTT. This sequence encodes CASSPSGRTTDTQYF.

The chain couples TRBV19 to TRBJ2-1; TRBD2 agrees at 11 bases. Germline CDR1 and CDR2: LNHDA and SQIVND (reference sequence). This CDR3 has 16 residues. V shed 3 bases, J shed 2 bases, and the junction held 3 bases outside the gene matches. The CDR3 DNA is TGTGCCAGTAGTATGCCGGGACTAGCGGCCTACAATGAGCAGTTCTTC. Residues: CASSMPGLAAYNEQFF.

CDR3 nucleotide sequence: TGTGCCATCCCGAAATCCGGACAGGGCGACACTGAAGCTTTCTTT. This encodes CAIPKSGQGDTEAFF. The chain combines TRBV5-4 with TRBJ1-1, with 8 bases that match TRBD1. Trimming at V came to 9 bases and at J to 3 bases, leaving 13 bases not matched to a gene. Germline CDR1 is SGHNT and CDR2 is YYREEE (reference sequence). This CDR3 contains 15 residues.

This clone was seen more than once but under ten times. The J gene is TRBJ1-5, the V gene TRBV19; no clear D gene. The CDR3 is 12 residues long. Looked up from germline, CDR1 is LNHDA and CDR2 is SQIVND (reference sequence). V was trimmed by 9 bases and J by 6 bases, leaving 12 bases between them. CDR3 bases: TGTGCCAGCTCAGGAGGGTTTCAGCCCCAGCATTTT. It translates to CASSGGFQPQHF. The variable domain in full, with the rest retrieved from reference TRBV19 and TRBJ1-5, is DGGITQSPKYLFRKEGQNVTLSCEQNLNHDAMYWYRQDPGQGLRLIYYSQIVNDFQKGDIAEGYSVSREKKESFPLTVTSAQKNPTAFYLCASSGGFQPQHFGDGTRLSIL.

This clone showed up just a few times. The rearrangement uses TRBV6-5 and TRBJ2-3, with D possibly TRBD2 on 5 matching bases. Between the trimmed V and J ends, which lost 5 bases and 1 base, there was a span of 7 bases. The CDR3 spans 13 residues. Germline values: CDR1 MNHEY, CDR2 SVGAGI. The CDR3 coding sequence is TGTGCCAGCAGTAGGACTGGCACAGATACGCAGTATTTT. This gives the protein CASSRTGTDTQYF.

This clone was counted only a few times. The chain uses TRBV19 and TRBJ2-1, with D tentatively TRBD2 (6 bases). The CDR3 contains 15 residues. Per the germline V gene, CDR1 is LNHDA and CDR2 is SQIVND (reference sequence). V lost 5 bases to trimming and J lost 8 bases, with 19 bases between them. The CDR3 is CASSPWSGGGDEQFF. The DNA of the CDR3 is TGTGCCAGTAGTCCTTGGTCGGGCGGCGGGGATGAGCAGTTCTTC.

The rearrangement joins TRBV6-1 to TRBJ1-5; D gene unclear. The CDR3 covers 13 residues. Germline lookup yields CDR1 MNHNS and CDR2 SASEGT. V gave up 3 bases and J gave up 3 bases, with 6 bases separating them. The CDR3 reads CASSDSTNQPQHF. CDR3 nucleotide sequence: TGTGCCAGCAGTGACAGTACCAATCAGCCCCAGCATTTT.

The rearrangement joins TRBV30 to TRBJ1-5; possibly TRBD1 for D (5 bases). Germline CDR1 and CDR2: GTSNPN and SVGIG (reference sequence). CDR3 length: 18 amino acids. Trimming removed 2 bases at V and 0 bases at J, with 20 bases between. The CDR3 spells CAWSTRDFGKYSNQPQHF. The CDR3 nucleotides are TGTGCCTGGAGTACGAGGGACTTTGGGAAATATAGCAATCAGCCCCAGCATTTT.

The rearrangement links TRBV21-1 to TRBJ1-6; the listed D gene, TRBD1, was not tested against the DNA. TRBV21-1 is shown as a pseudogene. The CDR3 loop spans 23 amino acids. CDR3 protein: CASSKVRWNGIRQAVSYNSPLHF. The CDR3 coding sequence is TGTGCCAGCAGCAAAGTCCGGTGGAATGGGATAAGACAGGCCGTCTCCTATAATTCACCCCTCCACTTT.

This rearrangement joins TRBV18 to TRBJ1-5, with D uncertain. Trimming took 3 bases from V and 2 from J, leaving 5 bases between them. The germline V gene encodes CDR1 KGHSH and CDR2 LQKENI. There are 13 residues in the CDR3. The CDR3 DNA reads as TGTGCCAGCTCACCGGCAGGCAATCAGCCCCAGCATTTT. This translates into CASSPAGNQPQHF.

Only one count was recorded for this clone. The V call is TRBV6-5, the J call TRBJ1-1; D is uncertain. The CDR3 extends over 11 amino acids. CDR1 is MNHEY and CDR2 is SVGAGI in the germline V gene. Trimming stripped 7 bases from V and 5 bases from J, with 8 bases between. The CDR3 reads CASTGGTEAFF. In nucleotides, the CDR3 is TGTGCCAGCACGGGAGGAACTGAAGCTTTCTTT.

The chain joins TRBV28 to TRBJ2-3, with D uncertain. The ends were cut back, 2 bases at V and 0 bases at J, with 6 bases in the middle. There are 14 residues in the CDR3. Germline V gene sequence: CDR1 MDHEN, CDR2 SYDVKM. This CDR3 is CASSLEISTDTQYF. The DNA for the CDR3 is TGTGCCAGCAGTTTAGAGATCAGCACAGATACGCAGTATTTT.

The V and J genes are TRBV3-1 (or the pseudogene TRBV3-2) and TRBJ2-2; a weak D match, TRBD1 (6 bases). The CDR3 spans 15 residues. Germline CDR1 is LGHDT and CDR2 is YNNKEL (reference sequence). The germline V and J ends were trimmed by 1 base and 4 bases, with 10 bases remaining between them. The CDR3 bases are TGTGCCAGCAGCCAAGGGGGGCGGTTCACCGGGGAGCTGTTTTTT. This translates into CASSQGGRFTGELFF.

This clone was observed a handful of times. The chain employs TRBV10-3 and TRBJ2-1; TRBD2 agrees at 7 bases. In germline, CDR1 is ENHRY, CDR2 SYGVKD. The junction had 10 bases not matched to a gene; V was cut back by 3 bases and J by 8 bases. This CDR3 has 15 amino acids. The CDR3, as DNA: TGTGCCATCAGTGACTCCGGGCTAGCGGCCCATGAGCAGTTCTTC. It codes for CAISDSGLAAHEQFF.

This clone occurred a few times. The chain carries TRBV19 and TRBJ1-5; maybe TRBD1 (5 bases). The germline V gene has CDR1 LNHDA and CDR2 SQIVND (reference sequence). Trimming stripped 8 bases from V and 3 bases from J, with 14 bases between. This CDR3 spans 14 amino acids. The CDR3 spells CASPTVPFNQPQHF. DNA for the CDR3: TGTGCCAGTCCGACAGTGCCCTTCAATCAGCCCCAGCATTTT.

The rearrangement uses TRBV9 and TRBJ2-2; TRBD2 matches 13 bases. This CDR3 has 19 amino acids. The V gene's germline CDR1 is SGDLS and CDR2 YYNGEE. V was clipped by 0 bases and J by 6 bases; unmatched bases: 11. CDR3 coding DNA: TGTGCCAGCAGCGTAGGTTCCGGACTAGCGGGAGACGGACCCGGGGAGCTGTTTTTT. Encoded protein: CASSVGSGLAGDGPGELFF. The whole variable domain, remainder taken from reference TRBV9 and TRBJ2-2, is DSGVTQTPKHLITATGQRVTLRCSPRSGDLSVYWYQQSLDQGLQFLIQYYNGEERAKGNILERFSAQQFPDLHSELNLSSLELGDSALYFCASSVGSGLAGDGPGELFFGEGSRLTVL.

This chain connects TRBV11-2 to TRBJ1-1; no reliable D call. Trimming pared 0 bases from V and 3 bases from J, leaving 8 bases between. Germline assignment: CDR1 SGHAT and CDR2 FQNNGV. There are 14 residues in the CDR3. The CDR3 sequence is CASSLEEVYTEAFF. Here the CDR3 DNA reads TGTGCCAGCAGCTTAGAAGAGGTCTACACTGAAGCTTTCTTT.

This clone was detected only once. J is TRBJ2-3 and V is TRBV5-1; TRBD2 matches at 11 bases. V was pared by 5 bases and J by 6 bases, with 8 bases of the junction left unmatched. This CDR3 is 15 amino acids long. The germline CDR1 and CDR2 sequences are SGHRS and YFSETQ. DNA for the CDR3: TGCGCCAGCAGAGAGCTAGCGGGAGGAGCGGATACGCAGTATTTT. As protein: CASRELAGGADTQYF.